A selection of T cell receptor beta chains follows, all from one sample in a study of CD8+ T cells in alopecia areata. TCRdb's table, derived via immunoSEQ multiplex PCR, lists solely in-frame clones and lacks some. The data show about 190,000 clones, approximately 56% seen once. Specimen: CD4+ T cells sorted from blood, collected at week 4, from a patient treated with tofacitinib. The origin of the receptors is a human donor with alopecia areata. Each CDR3 is given with its conserved first and last residue. The order of the fields is D gene, V gene, J gene, clone size, CDR3 protein, CDR3 DNA. D genes are given only for firm matches. Clone size is given for some rows only: seen once, a few or many times, or a class if the clone is expanded.

d_call: NA
v_call: TRBV29-1
j_call: TRBJ2-4
clone_size: NA
cdr3_aa: CSVARITGAGDGIQYF
cdr3_nt: TGCAGCGTTGCCAGGATAACAGGGGCGGGGGACGGCATTCAGTACTTC

d_call: NA
v_call: TRBV9
j_call: TRBJ1-3
clone_size: NA
cdr3_aa: CASSVIGSGGGNTIYF
cdr3_nt: TGTGCCAGCAGCGTTATCGGTTCCGGAGGTGGAAACACCATATATTTT

d_call: TRBD1
v_call: TRBV7-6
j_call: TRBJ1-1
clone_size: NA
cdr3_aa: CASSLSRGDTEAFF
cdr3_nt: TGTGCCAGCAGCTTGTCCAGGGGGGATACTGAAGCTTTCTTT

d_call: NA
v_call: TRBV15
j_call: TRBJ2-4
clone_size: NA
cdr3_aa: CATSRGFSENIQYF
cdr3_nt: TGTGCCACCAGCAGAGGATTTTCCGAAAACATTCAGTACTTC

d_call: TRBD1
v_call: TRBV6-6
j_call: TRBJ1-2
clone_size: NA
cdr3_aa: CASTSGGADYGYTF
cdr3_nt: TGTGCCAGCACCTCAGGGGGCGCAGACTATGGCTACACCTTC

d_call: NA
v_call: TRBV5-1
j_call: TRBJ1-5
clone_size: NA
cdr3_aa: CASSLGHEANQPQHF
cdr3_nt: TGCGCCAGCAGCTTGGGACACGAGGCCAATCAGCCCCAGCATTTT

d_call: NA
v_call: TRBV9
j_call: TRBJ1-1
clone_size: NA
cdr3_aa: CASSLRENTEAFF
cdr3_nt: TGTGCCAGCAGCCTCCGAGAGAACACTGAAGCTTTCTTT

d_call: NA
v_call: TRBV5-1
j_call: TRBJ1-3
clone_size: once
cdr3_aa: CASSLDGQTSGNTIYF
cdr3_nt: TGCGCCAGCAGCTTGGACGGACAGACGAGTGGAAACACCATATATTTT

d_call: NA
v_call: TRBV29-1
j_call: TRBJ1-1
clone_size: few
cdr3_aa: CSVTSETEAFF
cdr3_nt: TGCAGCGTTACGTCGGAGACTGAAGCTTTCTTT

d_call: NA
v_call: TRBV2
j_call: TRBJ2-1
clone_size: NA
cdr3_aa: CASRGGGHEQFF
cdr3_nt: TGTGCCAGCAGAGGGGGGGGACACGAGCAGTTCTTC

d_call: NA
v_call: TRBV20-1
j_call: TRBJ2-5
clone_size: NA
cdr3_aa: CSAAGETQYF
cdr3_nt: TGCAGTGCTGCTGGGGAGACCCAGTACTTC

d_call: NA
v_call: TRBV5-4
j_call: TRBJ1-3
clone_size: NA
cdr3_aa: CASSQEGNTIYF
cdr3_nt: TGTGCCAGCAGCCAAGAGGGAAACACCATATATTTT

d_call: NA
v_call: TRBV7-6
j_call: TRBJ2-1
clone_size: NA
cdr3_aa: CASSLDHGMNEQFF
cdr3_nt: TGTGCCAGCAGCTTAGATCACGGTATGAATGAGCAGTTCTTC

d_call: TRBD1
v_call: TRBV29-1
j_call: TRBJ2-1
clone_size: NA
cdr3_aa: CSVEPIGQGRYEQFF
cdr3_nt: TGCAGCGTTGAACCGATCGGACAGGGAAGGTATGAGCAGTTCTTC

d_call: TRBD1
v_call: TRBV30
j_call: TRBJ1-5
clone_size: NA
cdr3_aa: CAWNQRGQNNQPQHF
cdr3_nt: TGTGCCTGGAACCAGAGGGGACAGAACAATCAGCCCCAGCATTTT

d_call: NA
v_call: TRBV27
j_call: TRBJ2-3
clone_size: NA
cdr3_aa: CASSSLVSTQYF
cdr3_nt: TGTGCCAGCAGTTCCCTCGTTAGTACGCAGTATTTT

d_call: TRBD2
v_call: TRBV6-6
j_call: TRBJ2-3
clone_size: NA
cdr3_aa: CASSTTFSGTADTQYF
cdr3_nt: TGTGCCAGCAGTACTACCTTTAGCGGGACGGCAGATACGCAGTATTTT

d_call: TRBD1
v_call: TRBV30
j_call: TRBJ1-2
clone_size: NA
cdr3_aa: CAWSPLTGTRGYTF
cdr3_nt: TGTGCCTGGAGTCCATTGACAGGGACTCGAGGCTACACCTTC

d_call: NA
v_call: TRBV18
j_call: TRBJ1-1
clone_size: NA
cdr3_aa: CASSPRESENTEAFF
cdr3_nt: TGTGCCAGCTCACCCCGGGAGTCCGAGAACACTGAAGCTTTCTTT

d_call: NA
v_call: TRBV25-1
j_call: TRBJ2-6
clone_size: NA
cdr3_aa: CASSEAGHRSGANVLTF
cdr3_nt: TGTGCCAGCAGTGAGGCAGGCCATCGCTCTGGGGCCAACGTCCTGACTTTC

d_call: TRBD2
v_call: TRBV5-1
j_call: TRBJ2-7
clone_size: NA
cdr3_aa: CASSSLAGAYEQYF
cdr3_nt: TGCGCCAGCAGCTCATTAGCGGGAGCCTACGAGCAGTACTTC

d_call: TRBD1
v_call: TRBV30
j_call: TRBJ1-2
clone_size: NA
cdr3_aa: CAWSVQGNGYTF
cdr3_nt: TGTGCCTGGAGTGTACAGGGGAATGGCTACACCTTC

d_call: TRBD2
v_call: TRBV2
j_call: TRBJ2-5
clone_size: NA
cdr3_aa: CASRQTGTSGRGWKETQYF
cdr3_nt: TGTGCCAGCAGGCAGACCGGGACTAGCGGGAGGGGGTGGAAAGAGACCCAGTACTTC

d_call: TRBD1
v_call: TRBV7-3
j_call: TRBJ2-5
clone_size: NA
cdr3_aa: CASSYTGGGETQYF
cdr3_nt: TGTGCCAGCAGCTATACAGGGGGCGGAGAGACCCAGTACTTC

d_call: TRBD2
v_call: TRBV5-6
j_call: TRBJ2-1
clone_size: NA
cdr3_aa: CASSLWSGNYNEQFF
cdr3_nt: TGTGCCAGCAGCCTATGGAGCGGGAACTACAATGAGCAGTTCTTC

d_call: NA
v_call: TRBV7-9
j_call: TRBJ2-6
clone_size: NA
cdr3_aa: CASSSQGGYGANVLTF
cdr3_nt: TGTGCCAGCAGCTCGCAGGGGGGTTACGGGGCCAACGTCCTGACTTTC

d_call: TRBD1
v_call: TRBV29-1
j_call: TRBJ2-2
clone_size: NA
cdr3_aa: CSVSGTANTGELFF
cdr3_nt: TGCAGCGTATCAGGGACAGCCAACACCGGGGAGCTGTTTTTT

d_call: NA
v_call: TRBV2
j_call: TRBJ2-3
clone_size: few
cdr3_aa: CASSRTFTSTDTQYF
cdr3_nt: TGTGCCAGCAGTCGGACTTTTACTAGCACAGATACGCAGTATTTT

d_call: TRBD2
v_call: TRBV6-5
j_call: TRBJ2-1
clone_size: NA
cdr3_aa: CASLAGSYNEQFF
cdr3_nt: TGTGCCAGTTTAGCGGGCTCCTACAATGAGCAGTTCTTC

d_call: NA
v_call: TRBV28
j_call: TRBJ2-1
clone_size: NA
cdr3_aa: CASFSSTNYNEQFF
cdr3_nt: TGTGCCTCCTTCTCCTCCACCAATTACAATGAGCAGTTCTTC

d_call: NA
v_call: TRBV7-9
j_call: TRBJ2-7
clone_size: NA
cdr3_aa: CASSLKGFGQYF
cdr3_nt: TGTGCCAGCAGCCTCAAGGGGTTCGGGCAGTACTTC

d_call: NA
v_call: TRBV30
j_call: TRBJ1-1
clone_size: few
cdr3_aa: CAWSRSETFF
cdr3_nt: TGTGCCTGGAGCCGTTCCGAAACTTTCTTT

d_call: TRBD2
v_call: TRBV29-1
j_call: TRBJ2-3
clone_size: NA
cdr3_aa: CSVVASGSPTDTQYF
cdr3_nt: TGCAGCGTTGTGGCTAGCGGGAGTCCCACAGATACGCAGTATTTT

d_call: TRBD1
v_call: TRBV4-1
j_call: TRBJ2-7
clone_size: NA
cdr3_aa: CASSQEGGTGTTYEQYF
cdr3_nt: TGCGCCAGCAGCCAAGAGGGGGGGACAGGGACCACCTACGAGCAGTACTTC

d_call: NA
v_call: TRBV5-1
j_call: TRBJ2-3
clone_size: NA
cdr3_aa: CASSLGADTQYF
cdr3_nt: TGCGCCAGCAGCTTGGGCGCAGATACGCAGTATTTT

d_call: NA
v_call: TRBV5-1
j_call: TRBJ2-7
clone_size: NA
cdr3_aa: CASSLAASYEQYF
cdr3_nt: TGCGCCAGCAGCTTGGCCGCGAGCTACGAGCAGTACTTC

d_call: NA
v_call: TRBV30
j_call: TRBJ1-1
clone_size: NA
cdr3_aa: CACFGRVSTEAFF
cdr3_nt: TGTGCCTGCTTTGGGAGGGTGAGCACTGAAGCTTTCTTT

d_call: NA
v_call: TRBV19
j_call: TRBJ2-2
clone_size: NA
cdr3_aa: CASKPDVYGSGELFF
cdr3_nt: TGTGCCAGTAAACCAGATGTGTATGGCTCCGGGGAGCTGTTTTTT

d_call: TRBD2
v_call: TRBV29-1
j_call: TRBJ2-7
clone_size: NA
cdr3_aa: CSVQDRSGGEQYF
cdr3_nt: TGCAGCGTGCAAGACAGATCGGGAGGCGAGCAGTACTTC

d_call: NA
v_call: TRBV29-1
j_call: TRBJ2-1
clone_size: NA
cdr3_aa: CSVEEQGYNEQFF
cdr3_nt: TGCAGCGTTGAGGAACAGGGATACAATGAGCAGTTCTTC

d_call: TRBD2
v_call: TRBV29-1
j_call: TRBJ2-7
clone_size: few
cdr3_aa: CSVRGTSGLLFELQYF
cdr3_nt: TGCAGCGTTCGAGGAACTAGCGGGCTACTATTCGAGTTGCAGTACTTC

d_call: TRBD2
v_call: TRBV20-1
j_call: TRBJ2-7
clone_size: NA
cdr3_aa: CSAGLVYEQYF
cdr3_nt: TGCAGTGCTGGACTAGTTTACGAGCAGTACTTC

d_call: NA
v_call: TRBV2
j_call: TRBJ2-5
clone_size: NA
cdr3_aa: CASSERGSWAQYF
cdr3_nt: TGTGCCAGCAGTGAACGCGGCTCATGGGCCCAGTACTTC